This T cell receptor (beta chain) originates from a study of T cells in narcolepsy. Overall study context: Enrolled donors included narcolepsy type 1 or type 2 patients and healthy controls.

Using immunoSEQ multiplex PCR, the repertoire was profiled, and TCRdb retains in-frame clones only, with some absent. Of 2,000 to 3,000 clones in the sample, less than 30% are singletons; the top ten hold about 19%. This clone is large within its sample. The antigen is not known. This sample includes further DNA sequences coding for the same CDR3. The V gene's germline CDR1 is SEHNR and CDR2 FQNEAQ (reference sequence). Trimming cost V 3 bases and J 5 bases, with 13 bases left between them. This CDR3 region has 14 residues. Sequencing was carried out using cultured CD4+ T cells from cerebrospinal fluid. The receptor's source is a human donor with narcolepsy. J is TRBJ1-1 and V is TRBV7-9, with a tentative D call TRBD1 (5 bases). In DNA, the CDR3 is TGTGCCAGCAGCTTCCAGGGAGTGGTAACTGAAGCTTTCTTT. Encoded protein: CASSFQGVVTEAFF.